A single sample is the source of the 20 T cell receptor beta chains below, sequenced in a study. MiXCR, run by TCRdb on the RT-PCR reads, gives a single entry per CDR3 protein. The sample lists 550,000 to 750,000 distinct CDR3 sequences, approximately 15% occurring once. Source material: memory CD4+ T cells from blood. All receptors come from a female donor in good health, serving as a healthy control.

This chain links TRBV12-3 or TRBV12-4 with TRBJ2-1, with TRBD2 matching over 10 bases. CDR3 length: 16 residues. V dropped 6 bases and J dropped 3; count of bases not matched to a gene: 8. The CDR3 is CASSRGSGGIYNEQFF. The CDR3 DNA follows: TGTGCCAGCAGCCGGGGTAGCGGGGGGATCTACAATGAGCAGTTCTTC.

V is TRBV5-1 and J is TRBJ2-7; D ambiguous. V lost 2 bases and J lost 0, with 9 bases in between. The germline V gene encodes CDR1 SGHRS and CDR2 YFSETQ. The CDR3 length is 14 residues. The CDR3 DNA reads TGCGCCAGCAGCTTCGGTATGCCCTCCTACGAGCAGTACTTC. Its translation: CASSFGMPSYEQYF.

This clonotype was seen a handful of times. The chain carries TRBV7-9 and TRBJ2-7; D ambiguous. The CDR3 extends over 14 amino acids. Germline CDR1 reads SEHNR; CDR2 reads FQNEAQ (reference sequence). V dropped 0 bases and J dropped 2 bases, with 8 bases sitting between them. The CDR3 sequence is CASSLASQTYEQYF. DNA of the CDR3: TGTGCCAGCAGCTTAGCGTCCCAGACCTACGAGCAGTACTTC.

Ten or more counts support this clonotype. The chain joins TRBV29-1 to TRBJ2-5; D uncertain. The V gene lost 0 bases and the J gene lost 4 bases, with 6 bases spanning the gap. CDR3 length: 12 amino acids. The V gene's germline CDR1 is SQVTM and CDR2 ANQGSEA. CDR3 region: CSVEDSSETQYF. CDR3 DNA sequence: TGCAGCGTTGAAGACAGTTCAGAGACCCAGTACTTC.

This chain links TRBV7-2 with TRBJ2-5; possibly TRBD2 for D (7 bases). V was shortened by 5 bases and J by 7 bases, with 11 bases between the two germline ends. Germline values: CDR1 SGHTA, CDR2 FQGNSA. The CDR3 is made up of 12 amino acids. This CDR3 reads CASSRGAGTQYF. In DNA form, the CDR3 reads TGTGCCAGCAGCCGGGGGGCCGGGACCCAGTACTTC.

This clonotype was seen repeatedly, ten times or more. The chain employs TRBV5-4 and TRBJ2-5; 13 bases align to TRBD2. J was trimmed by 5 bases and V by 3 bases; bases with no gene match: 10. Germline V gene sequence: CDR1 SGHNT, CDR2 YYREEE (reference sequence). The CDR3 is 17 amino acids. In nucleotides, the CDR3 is TGTGCCAGCAGCTCAGGAAGGACTAGCGGGGGTCGGGAGACCCAGTACTTC. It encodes CASSSGRTSGGRETQYF.

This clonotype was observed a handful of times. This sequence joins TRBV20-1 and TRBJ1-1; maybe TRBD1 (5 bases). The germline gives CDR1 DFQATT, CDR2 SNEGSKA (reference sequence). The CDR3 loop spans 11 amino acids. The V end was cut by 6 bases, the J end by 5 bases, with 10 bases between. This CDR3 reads CSAPRQTEAFF. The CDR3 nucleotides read TGCAGTGCCCCGAGACAGACTGAAGCTTTCTTT.

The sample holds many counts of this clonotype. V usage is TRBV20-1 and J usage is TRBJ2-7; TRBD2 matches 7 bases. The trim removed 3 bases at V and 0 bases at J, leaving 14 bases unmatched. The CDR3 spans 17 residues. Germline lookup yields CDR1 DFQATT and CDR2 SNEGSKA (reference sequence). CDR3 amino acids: CSASDPLVGGSSYEQYF. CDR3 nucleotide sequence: TGCAGTGCTAGCGATCCCTTGGTTGGCGGGAGCTCCTACGAGCAGTACTTC.

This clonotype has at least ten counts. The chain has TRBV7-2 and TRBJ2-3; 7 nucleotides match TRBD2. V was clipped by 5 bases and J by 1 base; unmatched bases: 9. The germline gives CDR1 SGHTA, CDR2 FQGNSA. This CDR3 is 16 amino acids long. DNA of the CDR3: TGTGCCAGCAGCCGGAGCGGGACTTATGGCACAGATACGCAGTATTTT. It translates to CASSRSGTYGTDTQYF. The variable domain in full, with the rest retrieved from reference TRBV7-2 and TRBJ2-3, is GAGVSQSPSNKVTEKGKDVELRCDPISGHTALYWYRQSLGQGLEFLIYFQGNSAPDKSGLPSDRFSAERTGGSVSTLTIQRTQQEDSAVYLCASSRSGTYGTDTQYFGPGTRLTVL.

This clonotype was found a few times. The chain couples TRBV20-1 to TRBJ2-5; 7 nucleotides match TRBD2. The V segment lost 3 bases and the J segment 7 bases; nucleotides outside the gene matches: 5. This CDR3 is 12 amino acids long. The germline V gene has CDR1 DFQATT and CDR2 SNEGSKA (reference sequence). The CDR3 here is CSARLGEGTQYF. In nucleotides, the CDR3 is TGCAGTGCTAGGTTGGGGGAGGGGACCCAGTACTTC.

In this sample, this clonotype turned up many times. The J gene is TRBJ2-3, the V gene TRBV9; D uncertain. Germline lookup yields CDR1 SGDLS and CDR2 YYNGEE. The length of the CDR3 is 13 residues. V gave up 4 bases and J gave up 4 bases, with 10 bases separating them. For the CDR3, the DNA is TGTGCCAGCAGCCCGCAGGTAGCAGATACGCAGTATTTT. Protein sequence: CASSPQVADTQYF.

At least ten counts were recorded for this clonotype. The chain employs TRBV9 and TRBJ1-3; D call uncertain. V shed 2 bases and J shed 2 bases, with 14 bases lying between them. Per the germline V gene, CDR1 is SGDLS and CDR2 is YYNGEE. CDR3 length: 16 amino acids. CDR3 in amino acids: CASSVSADNTGNTIYF. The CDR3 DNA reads TGTGCCAGCAGCGTCTCAGCGGATAATACTGGAAACACCATATATTTT.

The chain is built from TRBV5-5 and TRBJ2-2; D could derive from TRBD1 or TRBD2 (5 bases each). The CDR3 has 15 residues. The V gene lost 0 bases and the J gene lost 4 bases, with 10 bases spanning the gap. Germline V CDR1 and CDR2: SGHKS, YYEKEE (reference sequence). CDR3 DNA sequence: TGTGCCAGCAGCTTGGCGGGGCGCGGCACCGGGGAGCTGTTTTTT. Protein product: CASSLAGRGTGELFF.

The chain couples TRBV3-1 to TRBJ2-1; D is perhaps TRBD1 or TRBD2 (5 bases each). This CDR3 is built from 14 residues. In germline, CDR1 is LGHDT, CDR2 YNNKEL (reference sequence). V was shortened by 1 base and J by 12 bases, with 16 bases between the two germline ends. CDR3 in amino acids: CASSQAARTGGQFF. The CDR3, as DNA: TGTGCCAGCAGCCAAGCAGCTAGGACTGGGGGGCAGTTCTTC.

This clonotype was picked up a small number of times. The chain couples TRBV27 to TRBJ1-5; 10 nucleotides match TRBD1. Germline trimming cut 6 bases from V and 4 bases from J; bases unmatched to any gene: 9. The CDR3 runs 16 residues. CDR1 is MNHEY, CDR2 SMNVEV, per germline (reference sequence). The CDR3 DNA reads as TGTGCCAGCAGGCCGGATCCGGGACAGGGGAATCAGCCCCAGCATTTT. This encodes CASRPDPGQGNQPQHF.

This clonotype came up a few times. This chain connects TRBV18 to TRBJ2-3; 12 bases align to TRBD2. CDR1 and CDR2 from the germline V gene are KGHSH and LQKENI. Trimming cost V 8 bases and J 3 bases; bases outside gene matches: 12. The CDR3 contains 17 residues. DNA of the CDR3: TGTGCCAGCAAGGCCCGGGCCGGGACTAGCGGGACAGATACGCAGTATTTT. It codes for CASKARAGTSGTDTQYF.

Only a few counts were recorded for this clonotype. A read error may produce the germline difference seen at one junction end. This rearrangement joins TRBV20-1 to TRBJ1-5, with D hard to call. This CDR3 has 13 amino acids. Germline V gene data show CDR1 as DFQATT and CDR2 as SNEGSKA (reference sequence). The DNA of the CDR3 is TGCAGTGCTAGAGACCCGACCTCGGCGGACCTTCACTTT. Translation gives CSARDPTSADLHF.

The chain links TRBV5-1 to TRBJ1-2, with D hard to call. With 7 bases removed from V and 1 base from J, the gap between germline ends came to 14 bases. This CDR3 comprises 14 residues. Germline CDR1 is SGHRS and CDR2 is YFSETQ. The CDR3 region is CASGQRGDNYGYTF. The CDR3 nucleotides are TGCGCCAGCGGTCAGCGCGGAGATAACTATGGCTACACCTTC.

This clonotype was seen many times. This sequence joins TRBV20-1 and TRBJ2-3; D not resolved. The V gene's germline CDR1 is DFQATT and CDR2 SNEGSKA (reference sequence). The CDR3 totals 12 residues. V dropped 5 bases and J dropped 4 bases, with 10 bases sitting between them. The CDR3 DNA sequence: TGCAGTGCTGATTGGAGCGCAGATACGCAGTATTTT. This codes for CSADWSADTQYF.

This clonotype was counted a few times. The DNA for the CDR3 is TGTGCCAGCAGTGTACAACAGGGGGACACTGAAGCTTTCTTT. This encodes CASSVQQGDTEAFF. V gene TRBV6-1 combines with J gene TRBJ1-1, with 8 bases identical to TRBD1. Germline CDR1 reads MNHNS; CDR2 reads SASEGT. This CDR3 comprises 14 residues. Losses at the gene ends were 4 bases for V and 3 bases for J; bases not matched to a gene: 4.